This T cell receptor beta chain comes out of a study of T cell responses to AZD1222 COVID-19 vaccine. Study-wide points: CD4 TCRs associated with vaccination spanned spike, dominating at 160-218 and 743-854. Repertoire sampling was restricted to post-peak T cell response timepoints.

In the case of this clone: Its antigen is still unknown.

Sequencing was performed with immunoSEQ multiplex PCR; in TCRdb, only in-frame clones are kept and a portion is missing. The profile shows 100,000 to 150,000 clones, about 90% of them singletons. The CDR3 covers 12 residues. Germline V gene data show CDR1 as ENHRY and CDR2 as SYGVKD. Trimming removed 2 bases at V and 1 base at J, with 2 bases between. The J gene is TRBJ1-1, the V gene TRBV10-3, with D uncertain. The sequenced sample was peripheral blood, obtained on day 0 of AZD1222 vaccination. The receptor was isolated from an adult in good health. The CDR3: CAISEGNTEAFF. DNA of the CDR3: TGTGCCATCAGTGAGGGGAACACTGAAGCTTTCTTT.